The following is a TCR beta chain sequence with its context. Measured with immunoSEQ multiplex PCR; TCRdb has only the in-frame clones, and not every one. The table records roughly 80,000 clones, about 91% of them present only once. The data derive from a study of T cell changes during pregnancy in multiple sclerosis. The TCR sequence derives from a female donor with multiple sclerosis, enrolled in a pregnancy study. Material: peripheral blood, obtained before pregnancy.

The chain's CDR3 is CASAGGGDTDTQYF. Here the CDR3 DNA reads TGTGCCAGCGCGGGGGGCGGTGACACAGATACGCAGTATTTT. This sequence joins TRBV9 and TRBJ2-3; the match to TRBD2 covers 8 bases. The junction had 6 bases not matched to a gene; V was cut back by 7 bases and J by 2 bases. The CDR3 totals 14 residues. CDR1 and CDR2 from the germline V gene are SGDLS and YYNGEE.